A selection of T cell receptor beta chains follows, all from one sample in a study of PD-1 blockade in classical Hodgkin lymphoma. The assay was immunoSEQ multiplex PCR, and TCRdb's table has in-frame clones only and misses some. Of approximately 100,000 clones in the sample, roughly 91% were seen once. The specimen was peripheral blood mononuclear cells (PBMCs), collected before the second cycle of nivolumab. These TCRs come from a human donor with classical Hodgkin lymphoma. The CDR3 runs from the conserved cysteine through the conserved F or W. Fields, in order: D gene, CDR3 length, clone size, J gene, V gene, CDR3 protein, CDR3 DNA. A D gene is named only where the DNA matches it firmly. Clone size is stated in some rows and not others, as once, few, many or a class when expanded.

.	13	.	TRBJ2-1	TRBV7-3	CASSLTQGNEQFF	TGTGCCAGCAGCTTAACTCAGGGGAATGAGCAGTTCTTC
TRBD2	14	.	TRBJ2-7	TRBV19	CASRGTSESYEQYF	TGTGCCAGTAGGGGGACTAGCGAGTCCTACGAGCAGTACTTC
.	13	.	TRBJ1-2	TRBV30	CAWGPGQNYGYTF	TGTGCCTGGGGCCCTGGACAGAACTATGGCTACACCTTC
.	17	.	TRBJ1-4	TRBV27	CASSLFHFRGDPGKLFF	TGTGCCAGCAGTTTATTCCATTTCCGGGGGGACCCTGGGAAACTGTTTTTT
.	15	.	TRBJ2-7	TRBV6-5	CASSYVQSPVYEQYF	TGTGCCAGCAGTTACGTTCAGTCCCCAGTCTACGAGCAGTACTTC
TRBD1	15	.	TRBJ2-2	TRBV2	CASSPGQMNTGELFF	TGTGCCAGCAGTCCGGGACAGATGAACACCGGGGAGCTGTTTTTT
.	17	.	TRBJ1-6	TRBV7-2	CASSTLGGDLYNSPLHF	TGTGCCAGCAGCACCCTCGGAGGGGACCTTTATAATTCACCCCTCCACTTT
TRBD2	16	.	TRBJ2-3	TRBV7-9	CASSLRLAGHTDTQYF	TGTGCCAGCAGCTTAAGACTAGCGGGGCACACAGATACGCAGTATTTT
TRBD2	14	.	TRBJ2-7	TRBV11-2	CASSPIAGGREQYF	TGTGCCAGCAGCCCTATAGCGGGGGGGCGAGAGCAGTACTTC
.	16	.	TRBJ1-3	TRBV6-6	CASSYGRGRTGNTIYF	TGTGCCAGCAGTTACGGTCGGGGGAGGACTGGAAACACCATATATTTT
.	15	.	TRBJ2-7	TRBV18	CASSSGDSGLYEQYF	TGTGCCAGCTCCTCAGGAGACAGCGGTCTCTACGAGCAGTACTTC
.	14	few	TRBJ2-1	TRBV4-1	CASSLGAGNNEQFF	TGCGCCAGCAGCCTAGGGGCAGGGAACAATGAGCAGTTCTTC
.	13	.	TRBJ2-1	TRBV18	CASSVMPGNEQFF	TGTGCCAGCTCCGTAATGCCAGGTAATGAGCAGTTCTTC
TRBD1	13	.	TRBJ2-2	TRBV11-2	CASRGQGGGELFF	TGTGCCAGCAGGGGACAGGGCGGCGGGGAGCTGTTTTTT
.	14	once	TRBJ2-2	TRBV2	CASSGWAGTGELFF	TGTGCCAGCAGTGGCTGGGCCGGGACCGGGGAGCTGTTTTTT
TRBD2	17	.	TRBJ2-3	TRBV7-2	CASSLDTSGGGTDTQYF	TGTGCCAGCAGCTTAGACACTAGCGGGGGAGGCACAGATACGCAGTATTTT
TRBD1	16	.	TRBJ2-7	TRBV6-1	CASSEALGQGSYEQYF	TGTGCCAGCAGTGAAGCTTTGGGACAGGGATCCTACGAGCAGTACTTC
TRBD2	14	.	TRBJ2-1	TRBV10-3	CAISERGGTREQFF	TGTGCCATCAGTGAGCGGGGGGGAACTAGGGAGCAGTTCTTC
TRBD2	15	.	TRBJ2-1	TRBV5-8	CASSLTGTRGNEQFF	TGTGCCAGCAGTTTAACCGGGACTAGAGGCAATGAGCAGTTCTTC
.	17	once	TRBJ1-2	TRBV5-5	CASSLFPEDRLLYGYTF	TGTGCCAGCAGCTTATTCCCTGAGGACAGACTCCTCTATGGCTACACCTTC
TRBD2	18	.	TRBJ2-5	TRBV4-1	CASSLTLERGGRQETQYF	TGCGCCAGCAGCCTGACCTTAGAGCGGGGGGGCCGTCAAGAGACCCAGTACTTC
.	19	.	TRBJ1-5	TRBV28	CASREPLGTGGYSNQPQHF	TGTGCCAGCCGGGAACCACTAGGGACCGGTGGTTATAGCAATCAGCCCCAGCATTTT
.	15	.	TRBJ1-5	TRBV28	CASRSPWTEDQPQHF	TGTGCCAGCAGATCTCCATGGACGGAGGATCAGCCCCAGCATTTT
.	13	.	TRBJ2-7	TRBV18	CASSPATAREQYF	TGTGCCAGCTCACCAGCGACAGCTCGCGAGCAGTACTTC
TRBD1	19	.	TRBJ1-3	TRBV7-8	CASSPLPWGQLSSGNTIYF	TGTGCCAGCAGCCCCTTACCATGGGGACAGCTCTCCTCTGGAAACACCATATATTTT
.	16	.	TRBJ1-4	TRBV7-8	CASSLLRGAANEKLFF	TGTGCCAGCAGCTTATTAAGGGGGGCGGCTAATGAAAAACTGTTTTTT
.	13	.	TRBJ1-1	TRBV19	CASSAGISTEAFF	TGTGCCAGTAGTGCGGGCATATCAACTGAAGCTTTCTTT
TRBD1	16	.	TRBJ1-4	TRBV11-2	CASSFNPGQENEKLFF	TGTGCCAGCAGCTTTAACCCGGGACAGGAAAATGAAAAACTGTTTTTT
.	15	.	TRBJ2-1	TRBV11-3	CASSSLRGGRYEQFF	TGTGCCAGCAGCTCCCTGAGGGGGGGCCGGTATGAGCAGTTCTTC
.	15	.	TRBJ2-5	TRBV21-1	CASSGRLAGEETQYF	TGTGCCAGCAGCGGGAGACTAGCGGGGGAAGAGACCCAGTACTTC
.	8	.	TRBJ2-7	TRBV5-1	CASSEQYF	TGCGCCAGCAGCGAGCAGTACTTC
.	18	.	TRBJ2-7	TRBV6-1	CASSEERDPRVFGKEQYF	TGTGCCAGCAGTGAAGAGAGGGACCCTAGGGTCTTTGGGAAGGAGCAGTACTTC
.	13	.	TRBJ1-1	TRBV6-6	CASSYSRNTEAFF	TGTGCCAGCAGTTACTCAAGGAACACTGAAGCTTTCTTT
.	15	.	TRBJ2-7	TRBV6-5	CASSYSLSLSYEQYF	TGTGCCAGCAGTTACTCGCTCAGCCTTTCCTACGAGCAGTACTTC
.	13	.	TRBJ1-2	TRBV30	CAWSVEGWNGYTF	TGTGCCTGGAGTGTAGAGGGTTGGAATGGCTACACCTTC